This T cell receptor (beta chain) is from a study of blood T cell repertoires in COVID-19. Study-wide background: Acute and convalescent COVID-19 specimens originated in the United States, Italy and Spain. From T cells, B-cell-depleted T cells, or PBMCs came the material, which was cDNA or gDNA.

Authors' data handling: The authors estimated nucleated cell counts from reference gene primer amplification. Assay: immunoSEQ multiplex PCR; the TCRdb copy retains only in-frame clones and omits some. D and trimming come from the DNA, and the V and J calls and clone size come from that table. The sample yields about 52,000 clones, more than 75% seen once. V lost 4 bases to trimming and J lost 7 bases; unmatched junction nucleotides: 9. The CDR3 extends over 15 amino acids. Germline loops: CDR1 LGHDT, CDR2 YNNKEL (reference sequence). The chain combines TRBV3-1 (or the pseudogene TRBV3-2) with TRBJ2-5; 10 nucleotides line up with TRBD1. Sequencing was carried out using peripheral blood. This TCR derives from a woman older than 75 with acute or convalescent COVID-19. The CDR3 loop is CASSPRDRGSMTQYF. Here the CDR3 DNA reads TGTGCCAGCAGCCCGCGGGACAGGGGATCAATGACCCAGTACTTC.